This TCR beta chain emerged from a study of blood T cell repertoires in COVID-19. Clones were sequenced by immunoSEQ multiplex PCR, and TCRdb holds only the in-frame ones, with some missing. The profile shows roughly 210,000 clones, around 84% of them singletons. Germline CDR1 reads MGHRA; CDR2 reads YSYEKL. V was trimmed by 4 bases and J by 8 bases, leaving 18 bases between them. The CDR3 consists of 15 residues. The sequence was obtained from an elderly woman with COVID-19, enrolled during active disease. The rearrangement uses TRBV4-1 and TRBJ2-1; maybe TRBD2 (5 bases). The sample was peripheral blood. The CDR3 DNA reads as TGCGCCAGCAGCCCAGGAGGTAACACGGCGTATGAGCAGTTCTTC. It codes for CASSPGGNTAYEQFF.